One TCR beta chain is described in this entry. The data are from a study of blood T cell repertoires in COVID-19. About the study: The samples span acute and convalescent COVID-19 from the United States, Italy and Spain. PBMCs, B-cell-depleted T cells, or T cells provided the cDNA or gDNA that made up the material.

Libraries were prepared by immunoSEQ multiplex PCR; TCRdb keeps only in-frame clonotypes and omits some of them. This sample has tens of thousands of clones; 91% occur once, and the top ten carry 1.9%. The clonotype comes from a woman between 50 and 59 years old in a cohort sampled during active COVID-19. The sample consisted of peripheral blood.

CDR3 loop: CASSYSSRGPYEQYF. CDR3 nucleotide sequence: TGTGCCAGCAGTTACTCGAGCAGGGGACCCTACGAGCAGTACTTC. The rearrangement joins TRBV6-5 to TRBJ2-7; a possible D gene is TRBD1 (6 bases). The germline V and J ends were trimmed by 0 bases and 2 bases, with 11 bases remaining between them. The length of the CDR3 is 15 residues. The germline V gene encodes CDR1 MNHEY and CDR2 SVGAGI.